This T cell receptor beta chain originates from a study of T cells after yellow fever vaccination. Points on this clonotype: Its antigen is not identified.

This CDR3 is built from 16 residues. Germline CDR1 and CDR2: DFQATT and SNEGSKA (reference sequence). V shed 6 bases, J shed 5 bases, and the junction held 16 bases outside the gene matches. They built TCR cDNA with 5'RACE template switching, a step that put in a universal primer site and UMIs. One entry per CDR3 protein results from TCRdb running MiXCR on the 5' RACE reads. The table lists 450,000 to 600,000 distinct CDR3 sequences, approximately 13% of them singletons. Study findings and constraints: Though it reached lower strength, the secondary response hit its peak faster, day 5 versus 15. Once the booster was given, most primary-vaccination clones reappeared, at about 96% for CD4 and 88% for CD8.

This clonotype originated in a man aged 25 to 45 who received the YFV17D yellow fever vaccine. Sequencing was performed on PBMCs, taken on the day of the yellow fever booster vaccination. This chain uses TRBV20-1 with TRBJ2-5; TRBD2 matches at 9 bases. CDR3 DNA: TGCAGTGCCTCGCCCCTAATAGCGGGAGTTGAGGAGACCCAGTACTTC. Encoded protein: CSASPLIAGVEETQYF.